These T cell receptor beta chains were read from a single sample in a study of T cell responses to AZD1222 COVID-19 vaccine. Profiled with immunoSEQ multiplex PCR; TCRdb holds only in-frame clones, not every one. In the table there are some 140,000 clones, roughly nine tenths of which are singletons. The input for sequencing was peripheral blood, taken on day 0 of AZD1222 vaccination. All receptors come from an adult in good health. Both conserved end residues are part of each CDR3. The order of the fields is V gene, J gene, clone size, D gene, CDR3 DNA, CDR3 protein. D genes are given only for firm matches. Clone size is shown for a subset of rows, as once, few, many or a class of expanded clone.

v_call: TRBV9
j_call: TRBJ1-6
clone_size: -
d_call: -
cdr3_nt: TGTGCCAGCAACCGCGATACGTCCGAAAATTCACCCCTCCACTTT
cdr3_aa: CASNRDTSENSPLHF

v_call: TRBV7-9
j_call: TRBJ2-3
clone_size: -
d_call: -
cdr3_nt: TGTGCCAGCAGGTTCGGGGGCGGGACGGCCCCACAAGATACGCAGTATTTT
cdr3_aa: CASRFGGGTAPQDTQYF

v_call: TRBV19
j_call: TRBJ1-5
clone_size: few
d_call: TRBD1
cdr3_nt: TGTGCCAGTAGTATCCGGGACAGGGGAGTTTCAGGCAATCAGCCCCAGCATTTT
cdr3_aa: CASSIRDRGVSGNQPQHF

v_call: TRBV29-1
j_call: TRBJ1-2
clone_size: -
d_call: -
cdr3_nt: TGCAGCATTAGACGGACGATGGGTGGTGATGGCTACACCTTC
cdr3_aa: CSIRRTMGGDGYTF

v_call: TRBV6-5
j_call: TRBJ2-3
clone_size: -
d_call: -
cdr3_nt: TGTGCCAGCAGTTACGGGGGATGGGGCACAGATACGCAGTATTTT
cdr3_aa: CASSYGGWGTDTQYF

v_call: TRBV2
j_call: TRBJ1-1
clone_size: -
d_call: TRBD1
cdr3_nt: TGTGCCAGCAGTCCCATGGGACAGGTGAACACTGAAGCTTTCTTT
cdr3_aa: CASSPMGQVNTEAFF

v_call: TRBV6-5
j_call: TRBJ1-2
clone_size: -
d_call: TRBD1
cdr3_nt: TGTGCCGTTGTTTTCGGGACAGGGTCTTACGGTGGCTACACCTTC
cdr3_aa: CAVVFGTGSYGGYTF

v_call: TRBV9
j_call: TRBJ1-2
clone_size: -
d_call: -
cdr3_nt: TGTGCCAGCAGCGTAGAGGAGAACTATGGCTACACCTTC
cdr3_aa: CASSVEENYGYTF

v_call: TRBV7-8
j_call: TRBJ2-7
clone_size: -
d_call: -
cdr3_nt: TGTGCCAGCAGCTTATACAGTACCTACGAGCAGTACTTC
cdr3_aa: CASSLYSTYEQYF

v_call: TRBV19
j_call: TRBJ2-7
clone_size: -
d_call: -
cdr3_nt: TGTGCCAGTAGTTTAACAGGGCCGGGTGAGCAGTACTTC
cdr3_aa: CASSLTGPGEQYF

v_call: TRBV7-3
j_call: TRBJ2-1
clone_size: -
d_call: -
cdr3_nt: TGTGCCAGCAGCTACAACAGTGACAATGAGCAGTTCTTC
cdr3_aa: CASSYNSDNEQFF

v_call: TRBV29-1
j_call: TRBJ2-3
clone_size: -
d_call: TRBD2
cdr3_nt: TGCAGCGTTGGTCTAGCGGGGTCCACAGATACGCAGTATTTT
cdr3_aa: CSVGLAGSTDTQYF

v_call: TRBV5-5
j_call: TRBJ2-6
clone_size: -
d_call: -
cdr3_nt: TGTGCCAGCAGCTTGGAATGGGGGGCCAACGTCCTGACTTTC
cdr3_aa: CASSLEWGANVLTF

v_call: TRBV5-4
j_call: TRBJ1-1
clone_size: -
d_call: TRBD1
cdr3_nt: TGTGCCAGCAGCCTCGGACAGGGAATTCTGAACACTGAAGCTTTCTTT
cdr3_aa: CASSLGQGILNTEAFF

v_call: TRBV18
j_call: TRBJ1-1
clone_size: -
d_call: -
cdr3_nt: TGTGCCAGCTCTCCATCGACGGAAATGAACACTGAAGCTTTCTTT
cdr3_aa: CASSPSTEMNTEAFF

v_call: TRBV9
j_call: TRBJ2-1
clone_size: -
d_call: -
cdr3_nt: TGTGCCAGCAGCGTAGGAGGGACATTCTACAATGAGCAGTTCTTC
cdr3_aa: CASSVGGTFYNEQFF

v_call: TRBV6-2/TRBV6-3
j_call: TRBJ2-3
clone_size: few
d_call: TRBD1
cdr3_nt: TGTGCCAGCAGTTACCTACCAGGGACAGGGGAGAACACAGATACGCAGTATTTT
cdr3_aa: CASSYLPGTGENTDTQYF

v_call: TRBV30
j_call: TRBJ1-2
clone_size: -
d_call: -
cdr3_nt: TGTGCCTGGATGGCCTTTCCTATCACAGGGAACTATGGCTACACCTTC
cdr3_aa: CAWMAFPITGNYGYTF

v_call: TRBV3-1/TRBV3-2
j_call: TRBJ1-1
clone_size: -
d_call: -
cdr3_nt: TGTGCCAGCAGCCCCCGATTGGAGGGAAGCAACACTGAAGCTTTCTTT
cdr3_aa: CASSPRLEGSNTEAFF

v_call: TRBV19
j_call: TRBJ1-1
clone_size: once
d_call: TRBD1
cdr3_nt: TGTGCCATCTCGGACAGGACGAACACTGAAGCTTTCTTT
cdr3_aa: CAISDRTNTEAFF

v_call: TRBV7-9
j_call: TRBJ2-7
clone_size: -
d_call: -
cdr3_nt: TGTGCCAGCAGCTTAGTCCCCACAGAGCGCTACGAGCAGTACTTC
cdr3_aa: CASSLVPTERYEQYF

v_call: TRBV30
j_call: TRBJ1-2
clone_size: -
d_call: -
cdr3_nt: TGTGCCTGGAGTGTATACGAGTATGGCTACACCTTC
cdr3_aa: CAWSVYEYGYTF

v_call: TRBV12-5
j_call: TRBJ1-2
clone_size: -
d_call: -
cdr3_nt: TGTGCTAGTGGTTTGGTACCGTCGGGCGAACTTGGCTACACCTTC
cdr3_aa: CASGLVPSGELGYTF

v_call: TRBV9
j_call: TRBJ1-2
clone_size: -
d_call: TRBD1
cdr3_nt: TGTGCCAGCAGCGTAGAGAAAGGGGTGCCAGGGGGTGGCTATGGCTACACCTTC
cdr3_aa: CASSVEKGVPGGGYGYTF

v_call: TRBV9
j_call: TRBJ2-5
clone_size: -
d_call: -
cdr3_nt: TGTGCCAGCAGCCTCGAGGAGACCCAGTACTTC
cdr3_aa: CASSLEETQYF

v_call: TRBV7-8
j_call: TRBJ1-6
clone_size: -
d_call: TRBD1
cdr3_nt: TGTGCCAGCAGCTTAGTTGGCAGGGGGCCCTATAATTCACCCCTCCACTTT
cdr3_aa: CASSLVGRGPYNSPLHF

v_call: TRBV2
j_call: TRBJ1-3
clone_size: -
d_call: -
cdr3_nt: TGTGCCAGCAGTGCCGCAGTTAAGACCATATATTTT
cdr3_aa: CASSAAVKTIYF

v_call: TRBV19
j_call: TRBJ1-5
clone_size: -
d_call: -
cdr3_nt: TGTGCCAGTAGCCCAGGGACACCCCATCAGCCCCAGCATTTT
cdr3_aa: CASSPGTPHQPQHF

v_call: TRBV5-1
j_call: TRBJ2-3
clone_size: -
d_call: -
cdr3_nt: TGCGCCAGCAGCCCCCCCCTAGGGTTGGATACGCAGTATTTT
cdr3_aa: CASSPPLGLDTQYF